Sequencing of this TCR beta chain was carried out in a study of control samples from healthy donors and cancer patients (dated by TCRdb to 2020 to 2022). Worth noting for this clone: Its antigen remains undetermined. No much larger clone exists at a distance of one base, and base qualities are not known.

The V end loses 3 bases and the J end loses 4 bases, and a stretch of 12 bases separates them. Reading the germline V gene gives CDR1 KGHSH and CDR2 LQKENI. The CDR3 has 14 amino acids, counting the end cysteine and phenylalanine. The retained sequence is limited to the CDR3, 42 bases, with the frame set at the first base. The receptor library was made with the immunoSEQ multiplex PCR assay. This is the immuneACCESS table as TCRdb keeps it, with only in-frame sequences that have V and J called. A part of the clones is gone; compared with another copy, unresolved V genes explain less than half, and the rest is unexplained. In all, the sample holds 150,000 to 200,000 clones, and roughly 94% of those were seen once. The ten top clones hold around 8% of the sample.

The chain links TRBV18 with TRBJ1-1; the D segment cannot be called with confidence. Sequencing was performed on blood. The receptor was derived from a woman aged 40 to 50 in good health. The DNA reads TGTGCCAGCTCACCGGAAGGGTTGGCCACTGAAGCTTTCTTT. Its protein product is CASSPEGLATEAFF.